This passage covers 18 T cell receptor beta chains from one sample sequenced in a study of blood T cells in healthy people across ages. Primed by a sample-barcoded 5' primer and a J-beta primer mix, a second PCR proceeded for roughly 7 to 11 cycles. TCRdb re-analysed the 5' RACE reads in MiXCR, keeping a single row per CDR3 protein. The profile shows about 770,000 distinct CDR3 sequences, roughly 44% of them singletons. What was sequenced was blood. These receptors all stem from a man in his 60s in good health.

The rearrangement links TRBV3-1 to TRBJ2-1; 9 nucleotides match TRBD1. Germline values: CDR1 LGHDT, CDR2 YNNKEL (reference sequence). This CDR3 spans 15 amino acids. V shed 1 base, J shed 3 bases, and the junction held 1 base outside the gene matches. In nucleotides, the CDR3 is TGTGCCAGCAGCCAAGCGGGACAGGGCTACAATGAGCAGTTCTTC. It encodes CASSQAGQGYNEQFF.

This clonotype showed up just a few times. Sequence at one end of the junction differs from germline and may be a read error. The CDR3 DNA follows: TGTGCCAGCTCGCCACCGAAAGGGTGGCCTAGCTATGGCTACACCTTC. Its translation is CASSPPKGWPSYGYTF. This rearrangement joins TRBV18 to TRBJ1-2; no definite D call. The germline gives CDR1 KGHSH, CDR2 LQKENI. The CDR3 consists of 16 residues. Using reference TRBV18 and TRBJ1-2 for the parts outside the CDR3, the full variable domain is NAGVMQNPRHLVRRRGQEARLRCSPMKGHSHVYWYRQLPEEGLKFMVYLQKENIIDESGMPKERFSAEFPKEGPSILRIQQVVRGDSAAYFCASSPPKGWPSYGYTFGSGTRLTVV.

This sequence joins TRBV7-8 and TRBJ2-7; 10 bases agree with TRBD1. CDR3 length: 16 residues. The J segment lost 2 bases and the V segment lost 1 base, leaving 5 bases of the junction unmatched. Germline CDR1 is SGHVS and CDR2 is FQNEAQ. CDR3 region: CASSLEAGTGAYEQYF. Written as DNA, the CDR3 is TGTGCCAGCAGCTTAGAGGCCGGGACAGGGGCCTACGAGCAGTACTTC.

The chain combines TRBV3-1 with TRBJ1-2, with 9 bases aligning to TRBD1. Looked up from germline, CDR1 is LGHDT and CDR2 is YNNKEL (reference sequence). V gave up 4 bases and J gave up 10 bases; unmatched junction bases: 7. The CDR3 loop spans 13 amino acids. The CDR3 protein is CASSLSGTGTYTF. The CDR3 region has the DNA TGTGCCAGCAGCCTGTCCGGGACAGGGACCTACACCTTC.

CDR3 amino acids: CASSHKPYTDTQYF. CDR3 sequence (DNA): TGTGCCAGCAGCCATAAACCATACACAGATACGCAGTATTTT. This chain joins TRBV27 and TRBJ2-3; the D is unclear. There are 14 residues in the CDR3. V shed 6 bases and J shed 2 bases, with 12 bases lying between them. Germline V lookup: CDR1 MNHEY, CDR2 SMNVEV (reference sequence).

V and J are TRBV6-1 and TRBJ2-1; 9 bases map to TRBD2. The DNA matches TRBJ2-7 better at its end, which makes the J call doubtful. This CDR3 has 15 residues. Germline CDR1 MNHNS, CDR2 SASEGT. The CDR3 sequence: CASTKTSGTYNEQYF. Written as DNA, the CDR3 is TGTGCCAGCACTAAGACTAGCGGAACTTACAATGAGCAGTACTTC.

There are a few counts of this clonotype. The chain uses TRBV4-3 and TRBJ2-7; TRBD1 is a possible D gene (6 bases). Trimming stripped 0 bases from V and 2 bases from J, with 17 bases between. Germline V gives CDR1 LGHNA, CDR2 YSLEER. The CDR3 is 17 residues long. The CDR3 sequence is CASSQDKLGQLAYEQYF. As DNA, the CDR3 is TGCGCCAGCAGCCAAGATAAACTCGGACAGTTAGCCTACGAGCAGTACTTC.

The CDR3 coding sequence is TGTGCCAGCAGTAAGACGGGGGGGCTCGGGACCCAGTACTTC. Residues: CASSKTGGLGTQYF. This chain joins TRBV6-6 and TRBJ2-7; 8 positions match TRBD2. The DNA end lines up better with TRBJ2-5; the J call may be wrong. This CDR3 is 14 amino acids long. Germline assignment: CDR1 MNHNY and CDR2 SVGAGI (reference sequence).

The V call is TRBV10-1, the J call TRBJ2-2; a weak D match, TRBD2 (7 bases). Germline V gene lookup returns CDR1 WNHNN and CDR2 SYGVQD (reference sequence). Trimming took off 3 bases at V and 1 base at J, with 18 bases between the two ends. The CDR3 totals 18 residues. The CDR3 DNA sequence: TGCGCCAGCAGTGATTTCCGAGGGGGGGCCAGGAACACCGGGGAGCTGTTTTTT. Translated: CASSDFRGGARNTGELFF.

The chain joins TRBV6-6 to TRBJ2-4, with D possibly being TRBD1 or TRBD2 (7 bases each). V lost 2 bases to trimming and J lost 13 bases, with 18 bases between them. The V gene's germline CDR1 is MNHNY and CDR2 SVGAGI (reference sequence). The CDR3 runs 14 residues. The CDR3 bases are TGTGCCAGCAGTTACCTCGAGGGGGCGCGGGAGCAGTACTTC. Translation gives CASSYLEGAREQYF.

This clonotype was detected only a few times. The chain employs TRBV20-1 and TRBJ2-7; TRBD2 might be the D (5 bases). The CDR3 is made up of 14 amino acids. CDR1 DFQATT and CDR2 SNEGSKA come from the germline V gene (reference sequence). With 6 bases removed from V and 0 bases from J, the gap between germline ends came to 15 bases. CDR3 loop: CSARASSISYEQYF. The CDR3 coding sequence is TGCAGTGCCCGAGCTAGCTCGATCTCCTACGAGCAGTACTTC.

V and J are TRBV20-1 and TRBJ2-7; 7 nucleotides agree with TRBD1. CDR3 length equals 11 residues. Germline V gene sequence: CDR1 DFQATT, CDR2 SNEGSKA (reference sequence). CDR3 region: CSLWTGREQYF. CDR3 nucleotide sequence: TGCAGCCTCTGGACAGGTAGAGAGCAGTACTTC.

The CDR3 DNA is TGCAGTGCTAGAGGAGGGGAGGGCGAAAAACTGTTTTTT. Translated: CSARGGEGEKLFF. The chain couples TRBV20-1 to TRBJ1-4; tentative D call: TRBD1 (5 bases). The CDR3 spans 13 residues. CDR1 is DFQATT, CDR2 SNEGSKA, per germline (reference sequence). Trimming removed 1 base at V and 8 bases at J, with 11 bases between.

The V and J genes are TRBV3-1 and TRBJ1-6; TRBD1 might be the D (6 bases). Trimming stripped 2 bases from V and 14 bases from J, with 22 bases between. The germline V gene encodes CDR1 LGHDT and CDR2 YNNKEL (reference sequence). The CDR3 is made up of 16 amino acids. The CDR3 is CASSQPGGRGQGALHF. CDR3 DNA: TGTGCCAGCAGCCAACCCGGGGGACGGGGACAAGGGGCCCTCCACTTT.

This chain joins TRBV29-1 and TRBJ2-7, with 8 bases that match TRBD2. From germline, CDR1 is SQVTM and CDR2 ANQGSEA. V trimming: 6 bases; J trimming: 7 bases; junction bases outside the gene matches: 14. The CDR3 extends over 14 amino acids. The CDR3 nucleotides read TGCAGCGTCGCGGGGGGAGCGAACTACAATGAGCAGTACTTC. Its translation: CSVAGGANYNEQYF.

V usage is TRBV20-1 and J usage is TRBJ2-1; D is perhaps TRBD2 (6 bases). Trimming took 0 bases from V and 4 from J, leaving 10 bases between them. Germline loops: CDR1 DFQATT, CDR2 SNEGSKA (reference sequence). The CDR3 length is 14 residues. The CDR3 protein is CSARDWLAYNEQFF. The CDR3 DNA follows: TGCAGTGCTAGAGATTGGCTAGCGTACAATGAGCAGTTCTTC.

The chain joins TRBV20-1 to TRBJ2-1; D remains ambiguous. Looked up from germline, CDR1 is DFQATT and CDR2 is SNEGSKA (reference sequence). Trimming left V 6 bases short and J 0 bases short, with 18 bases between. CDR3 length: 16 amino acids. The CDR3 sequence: CSALDPVKSSYNEQFF. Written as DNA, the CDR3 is TGCAGTGCCCTTGACCCGGTCAAAAGCTCCTACAATGAGCAGTTCTTC.

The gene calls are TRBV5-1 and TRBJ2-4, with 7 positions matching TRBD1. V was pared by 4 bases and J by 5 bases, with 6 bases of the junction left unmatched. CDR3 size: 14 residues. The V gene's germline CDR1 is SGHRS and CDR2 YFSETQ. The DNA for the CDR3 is TGCGCCAGCAGCCCGGGACAGTACCAAAACATTCAGTACTTC. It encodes CASSPGQYQNIQYF.